What follows describes a single TCR beta chain. This CDR3 is 12 amino acids long. Trimming pared 0 bases from V and 11 bases from J, leaving 7 bases between. The germline gives CDR1 SEHNR, CDR2 FQNEAQ (reference sequence). Donation came from healthy Caucasian individuals in Russia who were aged about 6 to 95. The data derive from a study of blood T cells in healthy people across ages. A sample-barcoded 5' primer and a J-beta primer mix were used in a second PCR of roughly 7 to 11 cycles. Via MiXCR, TCRdb re-called the 5' RACE reads, giving one row per CDR3 protein. The sample shows about 1.1 million distinct CDR3 sequences, 35% to 45% of them seen only once.

The receptor comes from a man aged 18 to 35 in good health. The specimen was blood. The rearrangement uses TRBV7-9 and TRBJ2-2; D uncertain. The CDR3 nucleotides are TGTGCCAGCAGCTTAGCCACTCGAGAGCTGTTTTTT. Protein product: CASSLATRELFF.